This T cell receptor beta chain was identified in a study of TET2 disruption in CD19-targeted CAR T cells (dated by TCRdb to 2017 to 2018). With regard to the full study: The number of samples was determined by the original clinical trial design and by which samples were available, and no additional inclusion criteria were applied. The paper as a whole reports these results and caveats: The conclusions drawn about the patient's CAR T cells were based on extensive analysis of just one subject.

The sample's treatment or condition label, in plain terms: autologous CTL019 cells: CD19 CAR with 4-1BB and CD3 zeta domains. The CD19 CAR incorporated TCR zeta and 4-1BB costimulatory signaling domains. T cells for CTL019 manufacturing were collected from peripheral blood by leukapheresis. The DNeasy Blood and Tissue Kit was used to extract genomic DNA from pre-infusion T cells, peripheral blood, or sorted post-infusion T cells. Taken from cysteine to phenylalanine, the CDR3 has 15 residues. Only the CDR3 bases that were read are kept: 36 of them, in frame from base 1. Per the germline V gene (reference sequence), LNHDA is the CDR1 and SQIVND is the CDR2. The immunoSEQ assay was used to perform TCR beta chain deep sequencing. In the source study's methods: Only productive TCR beta rearrangements went into calculating clonotype frequencies. TCRdb re-hosts the immuneACCESS table, in-frame sequences only. Its copies lack some clones; in the studies checked, an unresolved V gene accounts for under half of them, and the cause for the rest is not known. The V and J calls and clone size are taken from that table; D and trimming were inferred from the DNA. In this sample's table one finds 20,000 to 30,000 clones. The ten largest clones take up more than 1.5% of the sample.

As to this clone: This clone's antigen is unknown. Coverage ceases 3 residues before the CDR3 finishes, and the germline J gene fills in the end.

This sequence originates from a man aged 65 to 79 with chronic lymphocytic leukemia. The chain is encoded by TRBV19 joined to TRBJ1-2, with TRBD1 tentatively as D gene (5 bases match). The sample in question was CD8- CAR+ T cells sorted from cultured blood T cells, obtained for CD19 CAR T cell therapy. Per the publication, the cell subset or site label means: CD8-negative CAR-positive T cells from the infusion product. The CDR3 loop reads CASTRTSGGMNDYTF. The CDR3 bases that were read are TGTGCCAGTACTCGGACTAGCGGGGGGATGAATGAC.